Listed here is a single T cell receptor beta chain. Clones were sequenced by immunoSEQ multiplex PCR, and TCRdb holds only the in-frame ones, with some missing. Of around 30,000 clones in the sample, 85% to 95% are singletons; the top ten hold 0.4% to 0.55%. These data belong to a study of T cell changes during pregnancy in multiple sclerosis. Germline CDR1 reads LNHDA; CDR2 reads SQIVND (reference sequence). CDR3 length: 13 residues. The V end was cut by 7 bases, the J end by 7 bases, with 16 bases between. This material consisted of CD4+ T cells from peripheral blood mononuclear cells, taken after pregnancy. V gene TRBV19 combines with J gene TRBJ2-5, with D possibly matching TRBD2 (6 bases). The receptor was derived from a female donor with multiple sclerosis, enrolled in a pregnancy study. The CDR3 loop reads CASTLSGGGTQYF. The CDR3 nucleotides are TGTGCCAGTACCCTTTCCGGGGGAGGGACCCAGTACTTC.